The present entry profiles one T cell receptor (beta chain) with its context. The target antigen is unknown. CDR3 length: 15 amino acids. V dropped 1 base and J dropped 5 bases, with 12 bases sitting between them. Per germline, CDR1 SGHNT and CDR2 YENEEA. This specimen belongs to a study of vaccination and CD4 T cells after COVID-19. The Oncomine TCR Beta short-read assay was what sequenced the DNA obtained from cultured CD4+ T cells. The template was genomic DNA from cultured CD4+ T cells. TCRdb passed the PCR reads through MiXCR, listing each CDR3 protein once. The repertoire includes around 10,000 distinct CDR3 sequences, about 33% of them detected once, and approximately 24% sits in the top ten. This sample's treatment: roughly 10-day PBMC culture with coronavirus spike peptide pools or control peptides (ViraFEST assay). CD4+ T cells of the unexposed donor were collected before the COVID-19 pandemic (2011-2018). Negative selection purified CD4+ T cells after nine to eleven days of culture.

Sequenced input: CD4+ T cells from blood, cultured in vitro. The gene calls are TRBV11-3 and TRBJ2-1, with a weak D call TRBD2 (6 bases). The source of this sequence is a human donor in good health. The CDR3 loop reads CASSLGGGAHNEQFF. Written as DNA, the CDR3 is TGTGCCAGCAGCTTAGGGGGCGGGGCGCACAATGAGCAGTTCTTC.